These T cell receptor beta chains were read from a single sample in a study of a mutant IDH1 vaccine in newly diagnosed glioma. This table comes from immunoSEQ multiplex PCR, and its TCRdb copy is limited to in-frame clones, with some not included. The table records more than 30,000 clones, around 90% of them present only once. These receptors are not linked to any known antigen. The sequences come from PBMCs, collected from a glioma patient whose treatment included an IDH1 peptide vaccine. The receptors shown here come from a man aged 18-30 years with glioma. Each CDR3 is given without its conserved first and last residue. D genes are given only for firm matches.

j_call: TRBJ2-5; v_call: TRBV5-4; d_call: NA; cdr3_aa: ASSFRPGSLETQY
j_call: TRBJ1-2; v_call: TRBV9; d_call: NA; cdr3_aa: ASSVDIGNYGYT
j_call: TRBJ2-3; v_call: TRBV9; d_call: NA; cdr3_aa: ASSVGSGGTDTQY
j_call: TRBJ2-5; v_call: TRBV28; d_call: TRBD2; cdr3_aa: ASSLGLAGGQETQY
j_call: TRBJ2-4; v_call: TRBV30; d_call: NA; cdr3_aa: AWSNGIAKNIQY
j_call: TRBJ2-7; v_call: TRBV2; d_call: TRBD2; cdr3_aa: ASSEAGGETSSYEQY
j_call: TRBJ1-1; v_call: TRBV29-1; d_call: NA; cdr3_aa: SVRGVWTEAF
j_call: TRBJ1-2; v_call: TRBV4-1; d_call: NA; cdr3_aa: ASSQEGGGYT
j_call: TRBJ1-5; v_call: TRBV28; d_call: NA; cdr3_aa: ASSPSRGNQPQH
j_call: TRBJ1-2; v_call: TRBV7-9; d_call: NA; cdr3_aa: ASSLVAEYGYT
j_call: TRBJ1-3; v_call: TRBV4-3; d_call: NA; cdr3_aa: ASSQDSGVGNTIY
j_call: TRBJ2-7; v_call: TRBV6-1; d_call: TRBD1; cdr3_aa: ASTEGQGGDEQY
j_call: TRBJ2-5; v_call: TRBV4-1; d_call: NA; cdr3_aa: ASSHQTEETQY
j_call: TRBJ2-2; v_call: TRBV5-4; d_call: TRBD1; cdr3_aa: ASSYEGAIANTGELF
j_call: TRBJ2-3; v_call: TRBV9; d_call: TRBD1; cdr3_aa: ASSVTGTGSRDTQY
j_call: TRBJ2-7; v_call: TRBV5-1; d_call: TRBD1; cdr3_aa: ASSFGTGGYEQY
j_call: TRBJ2-7; v_call: TRBV4-2; d_call: NA; cdr3_aa: ASSQTATYEQY
j_call: TRBJ1-1; v_call: TRBV7-2; d_call: TRBD1; cdr3_aa: ASSPKQGKGTEAF
j_call: TRBJ1-1; v_call: TRBV9; d_call: NA; cdr3_aa: ASSRRLYTEAF
j_call: TRBJ2-7; v_call: TRBV5-4; d_call: NA; cdr3_aa: ASSLRGRGSYEQY
j_call: TRBJ2-5; v_call: TRBV30; d_call: TRBD2; cdr3_aa: AWSVGAGAKETQY
j_call: TRBJ2-7; v_call: TRBV27; d_call: TRBD2; cdr3_aa: ASSSRTSGHYEQY
j_call: TRBJ1-6; v_call: TRBV28; d_call: NA; cdr3_aa: ASITAGGRASPLH
j_call: TRBJ1-4; v_call: TRBV4-3; d_call: NA; cdr3_aa: ASSQDYGASNEKLF
j_call: TRBJ2-4; v_call: TRBV29-1; d_call: TRBD1; cdr3_aa: SVRNRGWKNIQY
j_call: TRBJ1-1; v_call: TRBV10-3; d_call: NA; cdr3_aa: AIRDPRENTEAF
j_call: TRBJ2-2; v_call: TRBV11-2; d_call: NA; cdr3_aa: ASSRTDTGELF
j_call: TRBJ2-7; v_call: TRBV19; d_call: NA; cdr3_aa: ASSMSSQAVGRQY
j_call: TRBJ1-2; v_call: TRBV28; d_call: TRBD1; cdr3_aa: ASSFGTGRQYGYT
j_call: TRBJ2-5; v_call: TRBV7-2; d_call: NA; cdr3_aa: ASSLGAGEGEETQY
j_call: TRBJ2-3; v_call: TRBV27; d_call: NA; cdr3_aa: ASSPRDFAGQY
j_call: TRBJ1-2; v_call: TRBV27; d_call: NA; cdr3_aa: ASSLSGDNLNYGYT
j_call: TRBJ1-2; v_call: TRBV30; d_call: TRBD1; cdr3_aa: AWSPGQGNYGYT
j_call: TRBJ1-2; v_call: TRBV13; d_call: NA; cdr3_aa: ASSSGEGDGYT
j_call: TRBJ1-1; v_call: TRBV2; d_call: NA; cdr3_aa: ASSLATEAF
j_call: TRBJ1-1; v_call: TRBV28; d_call: TRBD1; cdr3_aa: ASRPYRGIAEAF
j_call: TRBJ1-4; v_call: TRBV19; d_call: NA; cdr3_aa: ASTGSNNEKLF
j_call: TRBJ1-1; v_call: TRBV5-5; d_call: NA; cdr3_aa: ASRPGRGNTEAF
j_call: TRBJ2-5; v_call: TRBV7-8; d_call: NA; cdr3_aa: ASSLRWETQY
j_call: TRBJ1-2; v_call: TRBV6-5; d_call: NA; cdr3_aa: ASTPHRRSPYGYT
j_call: TRBJ2-5; v_call: TRBV18; d_call: NA; cdr3_aa: ASSPPTQAGETQY
j_call: TRBJ1-1; v_call: TRBV19; d_call: TRBD1; cdr3_aa: ASSITGGNTEAF
j_call: TRBJ2-3; v_call: TRBV15; d_call: NA; cdr3_aa: ATSRDQDTQY
j_call: TRBJ2-3; v_call: TRBV6-1; d_call: NA; cdr3_aa: ASSDPSRGPDTQY
j_call: TRBJ2-1; v_call: TRBV6-1; d_call: NA; cdr3_aa: ASGGLTGANEQF
j_call: TRBJ2-7; v_call: TRBV30; d_call: NA; cdr3_aa: AWNRPGSYEQY
j_call: TRBJ2-5; v_call: TRBV18; d_call: NA; cdr3_aa: ASSPRAGETQY
j_call: TRBJ1-2; v_call: TRBV29-1; d_call: NA; cdr3_aa: SVATRLALNYGYT
j_call: TRBJ2-7; v_call: TRBV29-1; d_call: TRBD1; cdr3_aa: SVSRDSGYGQY
j_call: TRBJ2-7; v_call: TRBV14; d_call: NA; cdr3_aa: ASSRGGGDPKSMEQY